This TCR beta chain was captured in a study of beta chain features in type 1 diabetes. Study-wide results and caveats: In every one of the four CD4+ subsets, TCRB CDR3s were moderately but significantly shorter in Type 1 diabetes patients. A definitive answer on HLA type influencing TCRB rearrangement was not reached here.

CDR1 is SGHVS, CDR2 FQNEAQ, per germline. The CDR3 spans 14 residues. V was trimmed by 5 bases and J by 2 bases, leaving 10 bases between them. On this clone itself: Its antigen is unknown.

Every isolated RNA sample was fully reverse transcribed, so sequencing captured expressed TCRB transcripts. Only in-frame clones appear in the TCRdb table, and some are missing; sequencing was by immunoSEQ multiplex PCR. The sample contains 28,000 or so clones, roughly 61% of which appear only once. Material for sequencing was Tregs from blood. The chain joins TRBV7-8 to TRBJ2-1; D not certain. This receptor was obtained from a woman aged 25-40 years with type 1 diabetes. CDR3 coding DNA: TGTGCCAGCAGCCTCGAGGTGCCCTACAATGAGCAGTTCTTC. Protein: CASSLEVPYNEQFF.